The 27 T cell receptor beta chains below come from one sample, sequenced in a study of vaccination and CD4 T cells after COVID-19. No antigens are known for them. Treatment given: approximately nine-day PBMC culture with coronavirus spike peptide pools or control peptides (ViraFEST assay). The study sequenced cultured CD4+ T cell DNA using the Oncomine TCR Beta short-read assay. Each CDR3 protein is one row after TCRdb ran MiXCR on the PCR reads. The sample has approximately 12,000 distinct CDR3 sequences, less than 50% seen once. Source material: cultured CD4+ T cells from blood. All receptors derive from a human donor with COVID-19.

The J gene is TRBJ2-5, the V gene TRBV29-1; D gene uncertain. This CDR3 comprises 13 residues. V shed 2 bases and J shed 5 bases, with 12 bases lying between them. CDR1 is SQVTM and CDR2 is ANQGSEA in the germline V gene. CDR3 sequence: CSVEFGVGETQYF. The CDR3, as DNA: TGCAGCGTTGAATTTGGGGTTGGGGAGACCCAGTACTTC.

The CDR3 spells CASSLVDHGYTF. CDR3 DNA: TGTGCCAGCAGCCTCGTCGATCACGGCTACACCTTC. The V and J genes are TRBV7-9 and TRBJ1-2; D is unclear. V was trimmed by 5 bases and J by 8 bases, leaving 12 bases between them. The germline gives CDR1 SEHNR, CDR2 FQNEAQ (reference sequence). The CDR3 spans 12 residues.

This clonotype was seen a few times. The chain is built from TRBV7-2 and TRBJ1-6, with D tentatively TRBD1 (6 bases). The CDR3 is 18 amino acids. CDR1 is SGHTA, CDR2 FQGNSA, per germline. Between the trimmed V and J ends, which lost 5 bases and 0 bases, there was a span of 17 bases. In nucleotides, the CDR3 is TGTGCCAGCAGCCCCGCAGGGGCCTTGTCCTCCTATAATTCACCCCTCCACTTT. Its translation is CASSPAGALSSYNSPLHF.

The genes are TRBV6-1 and TRBJ2-1; D perhaps matches TRBD1 (6 bases). V lost 6 bases to trimming and J lost 6 bases, with 12 bases between them. Per germline, CDR1 MNHNS and CDR2 SASEGT. The CDR3 extends over 13 amino acids. CDR3 sequence (DNA): TGTGCCAGCAGGGCTACAGGGACCAATGAGCAGTTCTTC. Amino acids: CASRATGTNEQFF.

The V call is TRBV12-3 or TRBV12-4, the J call TRBJ2-5; D is unclear. The CDR3 loop spans 11 amino acids. Deletions cut 6 bases from V and 3 bases from J, with 5 bases between. The CDR3 DNA reads TGTGCCAGCAGCCTAAAAGAGACCCAGTACTTC. It specifies CASSLKETQYF.

This clonotype was picked up one time. The chain couples TRBV5-1 to TRBJ2-3; 7 bases fit TRBD1. This CDR3 has 15 residues. V was clipped by 2 bases and J by 3 bases; unmatched bases: 6. The germline V gene encodes CDR1 SGHRS and CDR2 YFSETQ. CDR3 DNA sequence: TGCGCCAGCAGCTTACAGGGGCTAGCAACAGATACGCAGTATTTT. Protein product: CASSLQGLATDTQYF. Using reference TRBV5-1 and TRBJ2-3 for the parts outside the CDR3, the full variable domain is KAGVTQTPRYLIKTRGQQVTLSCSPISGHRSVSWYQQTPGQGLQFLFEYFSETQRNKGNFPGRFSGRQFSNSRSEMNVSTLELGDSALYLCASSLQGLATDTQYFGPGTRLTVL.

The chain uses TRBV20-1 and TRBJ1-2; tentatively, D is TRBD1 (5 bases). From germline, CDR1 is DFQATT and CDR2 SNEGSKA (reference sequence). This CDR3 comprises 12 residues. Trimming stripped 0 bases from V and 13 bases from J, with 15 bases between. The CDR3 DNA sequence: TGCAGTGCTAGAGAAGGGACCCGGCCAGGCACCTTC. Protein: CSAREGTRPGTF.

This clonotype was seen more than once but under ten times. The chain joins TRBV6-5 to TRBJ2-5; D tentatively reads TRBD1 or TRBD2 (6 bases each). Per the germline V gene, CDR1 is MNHEY and CDR2 is SVGAGI. The V and J ends lost 0 bases and 5 bases respectively, with 19 bases between them. The CDR3 contains 17 residues. CDR3 sequence reads: CASSYSGRQLTGETQYF. The CDR3 DNA is TGTGCCAGCAGTTACTCGGGGAGGCAGCTTACAGGGGAGACCCAGTACTTC.

This clonotype was counted between two and nine times. The chain combines TRBV6-1 with TRBJ1-2; weak D call: TRBD1 (6 bases). This CDR3 contains 13 residues. Germline-derived CDR1 and CDR2 are MNHNS and SASEGT. Trimming removed 7 bases at V and 3 bases at J, with 12 bases between. CDR3 sequence (DNA): TGTGCCAGCACAAAACAGGGTTACTATGGCTACACCTTC. Translation gives CASTKQGYYGYTF.

The chain links TRBV19 to TRBJ2-2; 8 bases fit TRBD2. Per germline, CDR1 LNHDA and CDR2 SQIVND (reference sequence). With V trimmed by 8 bases and J by 5 bases, 1 base remained unmatched. The CDR3 is 12 residues long. The DNA of the CDR3 is TGTGCCAGTCGGGGGGGGACCGGGGAGCTGTTTTTT. This codes for CASRGGTGELFF.

The chain uses TRBV6-1 and TRBJ1-6; possible D gene TRBD1, 6 bases. V was pared by 7 bases and J by 0 bases, with 16 bases between. The CDR3 sequence is 17 residues long. Germline CDR1 MNHNS, CDR2 SASEGT. In DNA form, the CDR3 reads TGTGCCAGCAACGCAAGGGGGTTGAGCTCCTATAATTCACCCCTCCACTTT. Translated: CASNARGLSSYNSPLHF.

This clonotype has only a few counts. The chain uses TRBV20-1 and TRBJ1-5; no firm D call. The V gene lost 2 bases and the J gene lost 8 bases, with 13 bases spanning the gap. This CDR3 is 13 amino acids long. The germline V gene encodes CDR1 DFQATT and CDR2 SNEGSKA (reference sequence). DNA of the CDR3: TGCAGTGCTAGAACCGACGCGAGGGAGCCCCAGCATTTT. It is translated as CSARTDAREPQHF.

This chain links TRBV7-9 with TRBJ2-2; D gene ambiguous. Per the germline V gene, CDR1 is SEHNR and CDR2 is FQNEAQ (reference sequence). CDR3 size: 14 residues. The V end lost 2 bases, the J end lost 4 bases, and 8 bases lay between the germline ends. CDR3: CASSLIFGTGELFF. CDR3 sequence (DNA): TGTGCCAGCAGCTTAATTTTTGGCACCGGGGAGCTGTTTTTT. The full variable domain, rest sourced from reference TRBV7-9 and TRBJ2-2, is DTGVSQNPRHKITKRGQNVTFRCDPISEHNRLYWYRQTLGQGPEFLTYFQNEAQLEKSRLLSDRFSAERPKGSFSTLEIQRTEQGDSAMYLCASSLIFGTGELFFGEGSRLTVL.

This clonotype has only a few counts. This chain connects TRBV20-1 to TRBJ2-5; D gene unclear. Trimming pared 2 bases from V and 3 bases from J, leaving 1 base between. The CDR3 length is 10 residues. Germline V gene data show CDR1 as DFQATT and CDR2 as SNEGSKA (reference sequence). As DNA, the CDR3 is TGCAGTGCTAGAAAAGAGACCCAGTACTTC. Translated: CSARKETQYF.

This clonotype was seen only once. This sequence joins TRBV15 and TRBJ2-7; D ambiguous. Per germline, CDR1 LNHNV and CDR2 YYDKDF (reference sequence). Trimming pared 0 bases from V and 3 bases from J, leaving 9 bases between. The CDR3 is made up of 14 amino acids. DNA of the CDR3: TGTGCCACCAGCAGAGATTTCCCGGGCTACGAGCAGTACTTC. Encoded protein: CATSRDFPGYEQYF.

J is TRBJ2-7 and V is TRBV11-2; D is undetermined. The CDR3 consists of 13 residues. The V end was cut by 5 bases, the J end by 7 bases, with 15 bases between. The germline gives CDR1 SGHAT, CDR2 FQNNGV. The CDR3 loop reads CASSVAESGEQYF. CDR3 DNA sequence: TGTGCCAGCAGCGTGGCAGAATCCGGGGAGCAGTACTTC. The full variable domain, rest sourced from reference TRBV11-2 and TRBJ2-7, is EAGVAQSPRYKIIEKRQSVAFWCNPISGHATLYWYQQILGQGPKLLIQFQNNGVVDDSQLPKDRFSAERLKGVDSTLKIQPAKLEDSAVYLCASSVAESGEQYFGPGTRLTVT.

The chain carries TRBV27 and TRBJ1-5; 9 nucleotides line up with TRBD1. There are 16 residues in the CDR3. Looked up from germline, CDR1 is MNHEY and CDR2 is SMNVEV (reference sequence). V lost 5 bases and J lost 6; bases outside the gene matches: 11. The CDR3 spells CASSQTNTGGPQPQHF. The CDR3 DNA follows: TGTGCCAGCAGTCAAACGAATACAGGGGGCCCTCAGCCCCAGCATTTT.

V is TRBV19 and J is TRBJ1-5; TRBD1 agrees at 11 bases. Germline CDR1 LNHDA, CDR2 SQIVND (reference sequence). The CDR3 contains 17 residues. The trim removed 3 bases at V and 4 bases at J, leaving 8 bases unmatched. Here the CDR3 DNA reads TGTGCCAGTAGTATTTTGGGGACAGGGGGAATTAATCAGCCCCAGCATTTT. It translates to CASSILGTGGINQPQHF.

In its sample, this clonotype was seen once. The CDR3 loop reads CASSIATKRGTYEQYF. CDR3 in DNA: TGTGCCAGTAGTATAGCGACAAAAAGGGGTACATACGAGCAGTACTTC. The chain has TRBV19 and TRBJ2-7, with a weak D call TRBD1 (5 bases). Germline-derived CDR1 and CDR2 are LNHDA and SQIVND (reference sequence). This CDR3 is built from 16 residues. Between the trimmed V and J ends, which lost 1 base and 4 bases, there was a span of 17 bases.

The V call is TRBV30, the J call TRBJ2-1; the D gene is possibly TRBD1 (6 bases). This CDR3 has 13 residues. Germline CDR1 reads GTSNPN; CDR2 reads SVGIG (reference sequence). V lost 4 bases, J lost 5 bases, and 12 bases lay in between. CDR3: CAWMWGLNNEQFF. Here the CDR3 DNA reads TGTGCCTGGATGTGGGGGCTCAACAATGAGCAGTTCTTC.

This clonotype has more than one count but fewer than ten. The chain employs TRBV30 and TRBJ1-1; the D is unclear. The CDR3 totals 16 residues. Germline V gene lookup returns CDR1 GTSNPN and CDR2 SVGIG (reference sequence). The V gene lost 6 bases and the J gene lost 0 bases, with 20 bases spanning the gap. The CDR3 nucleotides read TGTGCCTGCTCGCTGGCCAGGCCAAACATGAACACTGAAGCTTTCTTT. Amino acids: CACSLARPNMNTEAFF.

J is TRBJ1-5 and V is TRBV20-1, with TRBD1 matching 10 bases. This CDR3 comprises 15 residues. With V trimmed by 4 bases and J by 0 bases, 3 bases remained unmatched. Germline CDR1 is DFQATT and CDR2 is SNEGSKA (reference sequence). The CDR3: CSAKTGGHSNQPQHF. The CDR3 region has the DNA TGCAGTGCTAAGACAGGGGGCCATAGCAATCAGCCCCAGCATTTT.

This sequence joins TRBV19 and TRBJ2-3, with 8 positions matching TRBD1. The CDR3 runs 15 residues. Per the germline V gene, CDR1 is LNHDA and CDR2 is SQIVND (reference sequence). V shed 3 bases, J shed 4 bases, and the junction held 6 bases outside the gene matches. CDR3 in DNA: TGTGCCAGTAGTATCGGCAGGGGGCAATCAGATACGCAGTATTTT. Protein sequence: CASSIGRGQSDTQYF.

This chain uses TRBV7-9 with TRBJ2-5; tentative D call: TRBD2 (6 bases). This CDR3 comprises 13 residues. V shed 1 base and J shed 5 bases, with 8 bases lying between them. Germline assignment: CDR1 SEHNR and CDR2 FQNEAQ (reference sequence). The CDR3 DNA is TGTGCCAGCAGCTTAGGCGGGGATGAGACCCAGTACTTC. Encoded protein: CASSLGGDETQYF.

This clonotype ranks as large. This rearrangement joins TRBV6-1 to TRBJ1-2, with D unresolved. V lost 2 bases to trimming and J lost 7 bases, with 5 bases between them. This CDR3 is 11 amino acids long. Germline V CDR1 and CDR2: MNHNS, SASEGT. The CDR3 DNA is TGTGCCAGCAGTGAATCGTTTGGCTACACCTTC. Amino acids: CASSESFGYTF.

The rearrangement joins TRBV20-1 to TRBJ2-7; 7 bases match TRBD2. With 0 bases clipped from V and 4 bases from J, the junction kept 6 bases outside the gene matches. Germline loops: CDR1 DFQATT, CDR2 SNEGSKA (reference sequence). This CDR3 contains 14 residues. CDR3 in DNA: TGCAGTGCTAGAGAACCGGGAGGTACGTACGAGCAGTACTTC. Translating gives CSAREPGGTYEQYF.

The chain joins TRBV6-4 to TRBJ2-1; 9 bases map to TRBD1. V shed 2 bases and J 6 bases; nucleotides not matched to a gene: 11. CDR3 length: 17 residues. CDR1 is MRHNA and CDR2 is SNTAGT in the germline V gene. CDR3 region: CASSDAFGDRVTNEQFF. The CDR3 bases are TGTGCCAGCAGTGACGCCTTCGGGGACAGGGTAACCAATGAGCAGTTCTTC.